A selection of T cell receptor beta chains follows, all from one sample in a study of cytomegalovirus exposure and HLA in healthy donors. The data were produced by immunoSEQ multiplex PCR, yet TCRdb's version contains in-frame clones alone and is incomplete. The sample lists about 130,000 clones, around 77% occurring once. The source material was PBMCs. The receptors derive from a man aged 45-60 years in good health and CMV-seronegative. The CDR3 runs from the conserved cysteine through the conserved F or W. D genes are given only for firm matches. Rows give clone size only sometimes, using once, few, many, or a class for an expanded clone.

d_call	clone_size	v_call	j_call	cdr3_nt	cdr3_aa
.	.	TRBV6-1	TRBJ1-2	TGTGCCAGCAGTGGAGCAGGGGATAACTATGGCTACACCTTC	CASSGAGDNYGYTF
TRBD1	.	TRBV11-2	TRBJ1-1	TGTGCCAGCAGCAGGGACAGGAACACTGAAGCTTTCTTT	CASSRDRNTEAFF
TRBD2	few	TRBV7-3	TRBJ2-1	TGTGCCAGCAGCCCGACTAGCGGGAGTCGGTCTGAGCAGTTCTTC	CASSPTSGSRSEQFF
TRBD1	once	TRBV4-1	TRBJ2-7	TGCGCCAGCAGCCAAGTAGGAACAGGGGTCTACGAGCAGTACTTC	CASSQVGTGVYEQYF
TRBD2	once	TRBV5-4	TRBJ2-3	TGTGCCAGCAGCTCGTGGGGGGGTAGGACAGATACGCAGTATTTT	CASSSWGGRTDTQYF
.	.	TRBV7-9	TRBJ1-1	TGTGCCAGCAGCCGACAGATGAACACTGAAGCTTTCTTT	CASSRQMNTEAFF
.	.	TRBV28	TRBJ1-2	TGTGCCTACAGCGGGGGGTATGGCTACACCTTC	CAYSGGYGYTF
.	.	TRBV19	TRBJ1-2	TGTGCCAGTAGTCACCAGTTCTATGGCTACACCTTC	CASSHQFYGYTF
.	.	TRBV2	TRBJ2-3	TGTGCCAGCAGTGAAACCGTCCAGGGTACGCAGTATTTT	CASSETVQGTQYF
.	.	TRBV5-1	TRBJ1-1	TGCGCCAGCAGCTTAAACACGGGTACGAACACTGAAGCTTTCTTT	CASSLNTGTNTEAFF
.	.	TRBV10-3	TRBJ1-5	TGTGCCATCAGTGAGGATCTCCGGGACACCAATCAGCCCCAGCATTTT	CAISEDLRDTNQPQHF
.	.	TRBV5-1	TRBJ2-2	TGCGCCAGCAGCCCAATGGGGCGGCGTGGCTCGAACACCGGGGAGCTGTTTTTT	CASSPMGRRGSNTGELFF
.	.	TRBV7-9	TRBJ2-7	TGTGCCAGCAGCTTAGCGGGGGGCTACGAGCAGTACTTC	CASSLAGGYEQYF
TRBD1	.	TRBV5-1	TRBJ1-2	TGCGCCAGCAGCCTCCCGACAGGGTCTAACTATGGCTACACCTTC	CASSLPTGSNYGYTF
.	few	TRBV5-1	TRBJ2-2	TGCGCCAGCAGACTTACGGGGACGAACACCGGGGAGCTGTTTTTT	CASRLTGTNTGELFF
TRBD1	medium-sized	TRBV4-3	TRBJ1-5	TGCGCCAGCAGCCAGACAGGGGACCAGCCCCAGCATTTT	CASSQTGDQPQHF
TRBD2	.	TRBV7-2	TRBJ2-7	TGTGCCAGCAGCTCCGGGACTACCCATTACGAGCAGTACTTC	CASSSGTTHYEQYF
TRBD1	.	TRBV5-6	TRBJ2-7	TGTGCCAGCAGCTTGGGGACAGGGAGTAACGAGCAGTACTTC	CASSLGTGSNEQYF
.	.	TRBV4-1	TRBJ2-6	TGCGCCAGCAGCCAAGAGTGGGGAGGACGCTCTGGGGCCAACGTCCTGACTTTC	CASSQEWGGRSGANVLTF
.	.	TRBV28	TRBJ1-5	TGTGCCAGCAGTTTTGACTGGGAGGATAGTAGCAATCAGCCCCAGCATTTT	CASSFDWEDSSNQPQHF
TRBD1	.	TRBV11-3	TRBJ2-7	TGTGCCAGCAGCTTCGGGACAGGGGTCGAGCAGTACTTC	CASSFGTGVEQYF
.	.	TRBV19	TRBJ1-5	TGTGCCAGTAGTATAAGGCAGGGTAGCAATCAGCCCCAGCATTTT	CASSIRQGSNQPQHF